The rows below give T cell receptor beta chains drawn from one sample of a study of shared clonotypes between healthy human individuals. Using immunoSEQ multiplex PCR, the repertoire was profiled, and TCRdb retains in-frame clones only, with some absent. The table includes around 200,000 clones, approximately 61% detected once. Sequences were obtained from memory CD4+ T cells sorted from blood. These receptors originate from a man aged 25 to 45 in good health. The CDR3 runs from the conserved cysteine through the conserved F or W. Fields, in order: V gene, J gene, clone size, CDR3 protein. Part of the rows lack a size; the others show once, few, many or a class for expanded clones.

v_gene: TRBV5-1; j_gene: TRBJ1-1; abundance: many; CDR3aa: CASSDPGGLTEAFF
v_gene: TRBV5-5; j_gene: TRBJ2-7; abundance: few; CDR3aa: CASSLLQRYEQYF
v_gene: TRBV7-3; j_gene: TRBJ1-2; abundance: -; CDR3aa: CASSFGNGGTGYGYTF
v_gene: TRBV11-2; j_gene: TRBJ2-1; abundance: -; CDR3aa: CASSLESGSYNEQFF
v_gene: TRBV7-8; j_gene: TRBJ2-3; abundance: -; CDR3aa: CASSYGTRGMGADTQYF
v_gene: TRBV19; j_gene: TRBJ2-1; abundance: -; CDR3aa: CASSTVAGKQFF
v_gene: TRBV7-3; j_gene: TRBJ1-2; abundance: few; CDR3aa: CASSTGTGDYGYTF
v_gene: TRBV5-1; j_gene: TRBJ2-1; abundance: -; CDR3aa: CASSKRTDNEQFF
v_gene: TRBV7-8; j_gene: TRBJ1-1; abundance: few; CDR3aa: CASSRHMNTEAFF
v_gene: TRBV6-5; j_gene: TRBJ2-2; abundance: -; CDR3aa: CASRGRTGLAGELFF
v_gene: TRBV7-2; j_gene: TRBJ1-2; abundance: -; CDR3aa: CASSLGGGSYGYTF
v_gene: TRBV5-1; j_gene: TRBJ2-7; abundance: -; CDR3aa: CASSFSSGVQYF
v_gene: TRBV12-2; j_gene: TRBJ2-7; abundance: -; CDR3aa: CASRLRVTNPPNYEQYF
v_gene: TRBV7-3; j_gene: TRBJ1-1; abundance: -; CDR3aa: CASSLNVGTEAFF
v_gene: TRBV5-6; j_gene: TRBJ2-4; abundance: few; CDR3aa: CASSLRPGRPANIQYF
v_gene: TRBV7-8; j_gene: TRBJ2-4; abundance: -; CDR3aa: CASSLEGGSGNIQYF
v_gene: TRBV2; j_gene: TRBJ2-5; abundance: -; CDR3aa: CASSELGLAGVGETQYF
v_gene: TRBV19; j_gene: TRBJ2-7; abundance: -; CDR3aa: CASSVLATTTYEQYF
v_gene: TRBV7-3; j_gene: TRBJ2-2; abundance: once; CDR3aa: CASSPGNTGELFF
v_gene: TRBV4-3; j_gene: TRBJ1-2; abundance: once; CDR3aa: CASSSRQGVFAFGYTF
v_gene: TRBV7-2; j_gene: TRBJ2-7; abundance: once; CDR3aa: CASSPGPAAIGYEQYF
v_gene: TRBV5-4; j_gene: TRBJ1-1; abundance: -; CDR3aa: CASSPQNTEAFF
v_gene: TRBV7-9; j_gene: TRBJ2-5; abundance: many; CDR3aa: CASSLALGEETQYF
v_gene: TRBV9; j_gene: TRBJ2-5; abundance: -; CDR3aa: CASSASGRGEETQYF
v_gene: TRBV5-8; j_gene: TRBJ1-5; abundance: -; CDR3aa: CASSHPSSNQPQHF
v_gene: TRBV7-9; j_gene: TRBJ2-1; abundance: few; CDR3aa: CASSFGTGSGGQFF
v_gene: TRBV4-2; j_gene: TRBJ2-3; abundance: -; CDR3aa: CASSQENRGLTDTQYF
v_gene: TRBV28; j_gene: TRBJ1-3; abundance: -; CDR3aa: CASSLGAIGGNTIYF
v_gene: TRBV11-2; j_gene: TRBJ1-5; abundance: -; CDR3aa: CASSLSPGDQPQHF
v_gene: TRBV6-1; j_gene: TRBJ2-5; abundance: -; CDR3aa: CASNPRRGGWETQYF
v_gene: TRBV6-1; j_gene: TRBJ1-3; abundance: -; CDR3aa: CASIRTGSGNTIYF
v_gene: TRBV2; j_gene: TRBJ1-1; abundance: -; CDR3aa: CASGRGDTEAFF
v_gene: TRBV10-3; j_gene: TRBJ2-7; abundance: once; CDR3aa: CAISLSTGDYEQYF
v_gene: TRBV27; j_gene: TRBJ1-4; abundance: few; CDR3aa: CASSPPAREKLFF
v_gene: TRBV2; j_gene: TRBJ2-1; abundance: -; CDR3aa: CASSNVNEQFF
v_gene: TRBV13; j_gene: TRBJ2-5; abundance: few; CDR3aa: CASSLGWRIAQETQYF
v_gene: TRBV20-1; j_gene: TRBJ2-5; abundance: few; CDR3aa: CSVSETQYF
v_gene: TRBV5-1; j_gene: TRBJ2-7; abundance: -; CDR3aa: CASSLEGYSYEQYF
v_gene: TRBV18; j_gene: TRBJ2-7; abundance: -; CDR3aa: CASSPGLAGGRGYEQYF
v_gene: TRBV5-4; j_gene: TRBJ2-7; abundance: -; CDR3aa: CASSLRTGRGEQYF
v_gene: TRBV18; j_gene: TRBJ2-5; abundance: -; CDR3aa: CASSPPTSPYVETQYF
v_gene: TRBV19; j_gene: TRBJ1-5; abundance: -; CDR3aa: CASSIARGNQPQHF
v_gene: TRBV6-6; j_gene: TRBJ2-3; abundance: -; CDR3aa: CASRETGGTDTQYF
v_gene: TRBV5-1; j_gene: TRBJ2-1; abundance: -; CDR3aa: CASSLFDRGNEQFF
v_gene: TRBV9; j_gene: TRBJ2-5; abundance: -; CDR3aa: CASSARGETQYF
v_gene: TRBV5-4; j_gene: TRBJ2-1; abundance: -; CDR3aa: CASSLTASGRRFF
v_gene: TRBV6-5; j_gene: TRBJ2-7; abundance: -; CDR3aa: CASSYLSEQYF
v_gene: TRBV11-2; j_gene: TRBJ2-1; abundance: -; CDR3aa: CASSSAGLAGNNEQFF
v_gene: TRBV7-9; j_gene: TRBJ2-5; abundance: -; CDR3aa: CASSQRTLVETQYF
v_gene: TRBV11-3; j_gene: TRBJ2-2; abundance: few; CDR3aa: CASSLGDRETGELFF
v_gene: TRBV7-8; j_gene: TRBJ2-1; abundance: -; CDR3aa: CASSAGLAGAWGEQFF
v_gene: TRBV28; j_gene: TRBJ2-7; abundance: -; CDR3aa: CASRRFGENYEQYF
v_gene: TRBV2; j_gene: TRBJ2-2; abundance: -; CDR3aa: CASKVEGAGELFF
v_gene: TRBV2; j_gene: TRBJ1-4; abundance: -; CDR3aa: CASSVSGINEKLFF
v_gene: TRBV6-5; j_gene: TRBJ1-4; abundance: many; CDR3aa: CASSYGTGGQKLFF